A selection of T cell receptor beta chains follows, all from one sample in a study of regulatory T cells in long-lasting Graves disease. MiXCR, run by TCRdb on the multiplex PCR reads, gives a single entry per CDR3 protein. The sample has 400,000 to 500,000 distinct CDR3 sequences; 20% to 25% are singletons. The sequenced sample was peripheral blood mononuclear cells (PBMCs), obtained when the disease was refractory, from a patient treated with antithyroid drugs. Receptors were obtained from a female donor with Graves disease. Both conserved end residues are part of each CDR3. The D gene is left open where the match is weak. A clone size is listed for some rows: how often the clone was seen (once, few, many), or a class if it is expanded.

clone_size j_call d_call v_call cdr3_nt cdr3_aa
many TRBJ2-2 - TRBV27 TGTGCCAGCAGTTTCTGGGGGAAGGGGACCGGGGAGCTGTTTTTT CASSFWGKGTGELFF
- TRBJ2-3 - TRBV7-2 TGTGCCAGCAGCTTGTACTCCGCAGGAAGCACAGATACGCAGTATTTT CASSLYSAGSTDTQYF
- TRBJ1-1 TRBD1 TRBV25-1 TGTGCCAGCAGTGAAGGATGGGACAGTGTCAGAGCTTTCTTT CASSEGWDSVRAFF
few TRBJ2-5 - TRBV7-2 TGTGCCAGCAGCTTTCAGGGGTTCACTGGAGAGACCCAGTACTTC CASSFQGFTGETQYF
- TRBJ2-5 - TRBV7-2 TGTGCCAGCAGCTTAGCCCAAGGGCTTGGAGGGGGCTCCGGGACCCAGTACTTC CASSLAQGLGGGSGTQYF
few TRBJ1-1 - TRBV5-6 TGTGCCAGCAGCTTGGAATTTGCGGACACTGAAGCTTTCTTT CASSLEFADTEAFF
many TRBJ2-5 - TRBV6-2/TRBV6-3 TGTGCCAGCAGATCTAGCGACCAAGAGACCCAGTACTTC CASRSSDQETQYF
many TRBJ2-5 TRBD1 TRBV28 TGTGCCAGCAGTTTACTCCGGGACAGGGAGACCCAGTACTTC CASSLLRDRETQYF
many TRBJ2-7 - TRBV28 TGTGCCAGCAGCCACCCCCGGCAGTTCCTCTCCTACGAGCAGTACTTC CASSHPRQFLSYEQYF
many TRBJ1-1 - TRBV28 TGTGCCAGCAGTCATGGCCGGAACACTGAAGCTTTCTTT CASSHGRNTEAFF
few TRBJ1-1 TRBD1 TRBV5-1 TGCGCCAGCAGCTTGGACAGGGGAAGTTTCACTGAAGCTTTCTTT CASSLDRGSFTEAFF
many TRBJ2-7 TRBD1 TRBV12-3/TRBV12-4 TGTGCCAGCAGTTACCACGGACAGGGTGAAGAGTACTTC CASSYHGQGEEYF
- TRBJ1-2 - TRBV10-3 TGTGCCATCAGTGACGGCTCGGAAACTAACTATGGCTACACCTTC CAISDGSETNYGYTF
few TRBJ2-3 - TRBV5-4 TGTGCCAGCAGCTTGGGGAGCGGAGGGGCCTTTACGCAGTATTTT CASSLGSGGAFTQYF
once TRBJ1-1 - TRBV20-1 TGCAGTGCCCGGGAGAGGGTTAGCACTGAAGCTTTCTTT CSARERVSTEAFF
many TRBJ2-7 - TRBV11-2 TGTGCCAGCAGCTTAGTCACGGACAGCCTTAATCAGTACTTC CASSLVTDSLNQYF
- TRBJ2-2 - TRBV20-1 TGCAGTGCTCTATCACCTGACCGGGACGGCCTGTCCGGGGAGCTGTTTTTT CSALSPDRDGLSGELFF
many TRBJ2-5 - TRBV12-3/TRBV12-4 TGTGCCAGCAGGCAATTCCAAGAGACCCAGTACTTC CASRQFQETQYF
few TRBJ1-1 - TRBV20-1 TGCAGTGCTAGAGGTGGGGGATTAATTAACACTGAAGCTTTCTTT CSARGGGLINTEAFF
many TRBJ2-7 TRBD1 TRBV6-1 TGTGCCAGCAGTATACCGACAGGGATAGTCCCCATCTACGAGCAGTACTTC CASSIPTGIVPIYEQYF
- TRBJ1-6 - TRBV3-1 TGTGCCAGCAGCCAAGTAACGGGTGTCGGTTCACCCCTCCACTTT CASSQVTGVGSPLHF
many TRBJ2-7 TRBD1 TRBV2 TGTGCCAGCAATAGACAGGGTCCTACCTACGAGCAGTACTTC CASNRQGPTYEQYF
few TRBJ2-5 - TRBV5-1 TGCGCCAGCAGCTTGGTCCAGGGGATAGGAGAGACCCAGTACTTC CASSLVQGIGETQYF
- TRBJ2-7 TRBD1 TRBV24-1 TGTGCCACCAGCCAGGGGACAGGGAGCCTTTCGGACGAGCAGTACTTC CATSQGTGSLSDEQYF
many TRBJ1-6 TRBD1 TRBV10-3 TGTGCCATCCAGGGACAGGGGGATTCACCCCTCCACTTT CAIQGQGDSPLHF
many TRBJ1-1 - TRBV5-4 TGTGCCAGCGGGAGCACTGAAGCTTTCTTT CASGSTEAFF
- TRBJ2-5 - TRBV7-8 TGTGCCAGCAGCTTACCCTGGCGGCGGGGTAAAGAGACCCAGTACTTC CASSLPWRRGKETQYF
many TRBJ1-2 - TRBV11-2 TGTGCCAGCAGCTTAGTCAGGGTGGATGGCTACACCTTC CASSLVRVDGYTF
- TRBJ1-5 TRBD1 TRBV7-3 TGCGCCAGCAGCCAAGAGTCCGGGACAGGGGGCCGACAGCCCCAGCATTTT CASSQESGTGGRQPQHF
many TRBJ2-7 TRBD1 TRBV2 TGTGCCAGCAGTCTAGGACAGGGGGAGTACGAGCAGTACTTC CASSLGQGEYEQYF
- TRBJ1-4 - TRBV5-1 TGCGCCAGCAGACCCCTGCCCTTTGCAACTAATGAAAAACTGTTTTTT CASRPLPFATNEKLFF
many TRBJ2-6 - TRBV15 TGTGCCACCAGCAGCTCGACAGGCGGCGGGGCCAACGTCCTGACTTTC CATSSSTGGGANVLTF
few TRBJ1-2 TRBD1 TRBV5-4 TGTGCCAGCAGGGAAACAGGGGGCGGCTACACCTTC CASRETGGGYTF
many TRBJ2-5 TRBD1 TRBV15 TGTGCCACCAGCAGAGCCCTTGGACAGGGAGAAGAGACCCAGTACTTC CATSRALGQGEETQYF
- TRBJ2-3 TRBD1 TRBV7-6 TGTGCCAGCAGCACCACAGGGGCTAGCACAGATACGCAGTATTTT CASSTTGASTDTQYF
many TRBJ2-5 TRBD2 TRBV27 TGTGCCAGCAGTTTTCAGGCAGCGGGGGGCGGGGAGACCCAGTACTTC CASSFQAAGGGETQYF
few TRBJ1-1 TRBD1 TRBV19 TGTGCCAGTAGTATAGATACGGCGACAGGGGCGAACACTGAAGCTTTCTTT CASSIDTATGANTEAFF
many TRBJ2-5 TRBD2 TRBV2 TGTGCCAGCAGTGGCGCGGGAGCGTGGCAAGAGACCCAGTACTTC CASSGAGAWQETQYF
many TRBJ1-2 TRBD1 TRBV2 TGTGCCAGCAGTGAGGGACAGAACTATGGCTACACCTTC CASSEGQNYGYTF
- TRBJ1-3 - TRBV20-1 TGCAGTGCTAGAGATGGGGGTGCCGGAAACACCATATATTTT CSARDGGAGNTIYF
- TRBJ1-1 - TRBV18 TGTGCCAGCTCACCACCGGGTATTGACACTGAAGCTTTCTTT CASSPPGIDTEAFF
many TRBJ2-5 - TRBV28 TGTGCCAGCATGTGGCCCTCCCAAGAGACCCAGTACTTC CASMWPSQETQYF
- TRBJ2-7 - TRBV16 TGTGCCAGCAGCCAATTGAGATACGAGCAGTACTTC CASSQLRYEQYF
- TRBJ2-3 - TRBV28 TGTGCCAGCAGTTCAACCCACGAGACGAGCCCGAAGGCAGATACGCAGTATTTT CASSSTHETSPKADTQYF
few TRBJ1-1 - TRBV10-3 TGTGCCATCAGTGAGTCCGAAGGCACTGAAGCTTTCTTT CAISESEGTEAFF
many TRBJ2-5 TRBD2 TRBV28 TGTGCCAGCAGCAACCCCCGGACTAGCGAGGACTTC CASSNPRTSEDF
many TRBJ2-7 TRBD2 TRBV28 TGTGCCAGCAGCTTACTAGCGGGAGGGAACGAGCAGTACTTC CASSLLAGGNEQYF
many TRBJ2-5 - TRBV28 TGTGCCAGCAAGCGTGGCGGGGTTTCAGAGACCCAGTACTTC CASKRGGVSETQYF
- TRBJ2-2 - TRBV9 TGTGCCAGCAGCGTAGGAGGGGCAGGCACCGGGGAGCTGTTTTTT CASSVGGAGTGELFF
many TRBJ2-7 - TRBV6-1 TGTGCCAGCAGTGAAGCCGGGCGCTGGAAGCCCTACGAGCAGTACTTC CASSEAGRWKPYEQYF
many TRBJ2-7 TRBD1 TRBV11-2 TGTGCCAGCAGCTCCTTACAGGGGCCCGTATACGAGCAGTACTTC CASSSLQGPVYEQYF
- TRBJ1-5 TRBD1 TRBV20-1 TGCAGTGCCTCGGACAGGCGAGGCAGTCAGCCCCAGCATTTT CSASDRRGSQPQHF
- TRBJ1-1 - TRBV7-9 TGTGCCAGCAGCATTGACAGCTTTGAAGCTTTCTTT CASSIDSFEAFF
- TRBJ2-7 - TRBV6-1 TGTGCCTCCCGGGGGAGCGAGCAGTACTTC CASRGSEQYF
many TRBJ2-7 TRBD2 TRBV5-1 TGCGCCAGCAGCCCCGGGACTAGCGGGAGTCAGGAGCAGTACTTC CASSPGTSGSQEQYF